Sequencing of this T cell receptor beta chain was carried out in a study of T cells in Graves' hyperthyroidism and ophthalmopathy. This clonotype has ten or more counts. RNA transcripts were the template for amplifying TCR beta CDR3 regions. A first-round RT-PCR of the TCR CDR3 used the HTBI primer set. TCRdb processed the multiplex PCR reads anew with MiXCR; each CDR3 protein has one entry. The sample holds roughly 360,000 distinct CDR3 sequences, 13% seen once. The CDR3 spans 16 residues. V dropped 2 bases and J dropped 10; count of bases not matched to a gene: 14. From germline, CDR1 is SGHVS and CDR2 FNYEAQ.

The chain recombines TRBV7-6 with TRBJ2-5; 9 bases map to TRBD1. This sequence was found in a man aged 25 to 40 with Graves' hyperthyroidism that later progressed to Graves' ophthalmopathy. The specimen was blood. The CDR3 DNA reads as TGTGCCAGCAGCTTAAGCTCCCCTTCGACAGGGGGTGGCCAGTACTTC. Its protein product is CASSLSSPSTGGGQYF.